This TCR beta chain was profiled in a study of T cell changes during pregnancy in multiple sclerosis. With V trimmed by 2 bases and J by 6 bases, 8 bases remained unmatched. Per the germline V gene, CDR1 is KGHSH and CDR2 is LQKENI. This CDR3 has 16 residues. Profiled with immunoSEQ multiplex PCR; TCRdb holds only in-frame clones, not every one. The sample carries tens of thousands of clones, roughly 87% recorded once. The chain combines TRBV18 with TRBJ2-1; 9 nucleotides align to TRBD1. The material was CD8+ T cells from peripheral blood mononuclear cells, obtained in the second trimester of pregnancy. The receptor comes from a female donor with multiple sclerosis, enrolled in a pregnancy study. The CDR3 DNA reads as TGTGCCAGCTCACCAACCGGTAGACAGGGGGTCAATGAGCAGTTCTTC. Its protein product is CASSPTGRQGVNEQFF.